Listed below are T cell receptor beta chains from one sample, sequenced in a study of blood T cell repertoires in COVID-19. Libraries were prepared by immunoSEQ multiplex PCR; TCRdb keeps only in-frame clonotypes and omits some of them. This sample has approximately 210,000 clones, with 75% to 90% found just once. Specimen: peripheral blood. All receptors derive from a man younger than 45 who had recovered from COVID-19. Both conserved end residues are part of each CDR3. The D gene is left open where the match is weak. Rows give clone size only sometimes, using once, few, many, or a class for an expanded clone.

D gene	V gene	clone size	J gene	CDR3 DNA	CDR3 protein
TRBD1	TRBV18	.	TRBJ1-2	TGTGCCAGCTCTCGGGGGACAGAGGCTTATGGCTACACCTTC	CASSRGTEAYGYTF
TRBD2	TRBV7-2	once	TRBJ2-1	TGTGCCAGCAGCCAAAGCGGGGGGTCCTACAATGAGCAGTTCTTC	CASSQSGGSYNEQFF
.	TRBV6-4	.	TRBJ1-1	TGTGCCCGGGAGAGGGGACGGGTGACTGAAGCTTTCTTT	CARERGRVTEAFF
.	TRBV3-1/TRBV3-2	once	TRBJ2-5	TGTGCCAGCAGCTCTGATGAGCGCGAGCGAGAGACCCAGTACTTC	CASSSDERERETQYF
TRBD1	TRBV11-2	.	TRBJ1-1	TGTGCCAGCAGCTTAGATCGGCAGGGGGAGGCTTTCTTT	CASSLDRQGEAFF
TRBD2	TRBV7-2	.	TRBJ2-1	TGTGCCAGCAGCCCCCGGGGGGGGGCCAGCTACAATGAGCAGTTCTTC	CASSPRGGASYNEQFF
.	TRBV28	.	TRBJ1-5	TGTGCCAGCAGTCCGGCGGCAGGGAGGGCTCAGCCCCAGCATTTT	CASSPAAGRAQPQHF
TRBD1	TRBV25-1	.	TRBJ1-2	TGTGCCAGCAGTGTTGGGACAGCCCTCTATGGCTACACCTTC	CASSVGTALYGYTF
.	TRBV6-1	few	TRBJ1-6	TGTGCCAGCAGTGAGGGTAGAGTGCGGGGATCCTTTCATTCACCCCTCCACTTT	CASSEGRVRGSFHSPLHF
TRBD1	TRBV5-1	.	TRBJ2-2	TGCGCCAGCGGAGCGGAGGACAGGCATTTTACCGGGGAGCTGTTTTTT	CASGAEDRHFTGELFF
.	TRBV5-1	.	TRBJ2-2	TGCGCCAGCAGCTTGGTCAGGGCGAACACCGGGGAGCTGTTTTTT	CASSLVRANTGELFF
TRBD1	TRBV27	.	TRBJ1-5	TGTGCCAGCAGTTTAATCCCAGGGGGGAATCAGCCCCAGCATTTT	CASSLIPGGNQPQHF
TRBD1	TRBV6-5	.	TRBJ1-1	TGTGCCAGCGGACAGGTGGGCACTGAAGCTTTCTTT	CASGQVGTEAFF
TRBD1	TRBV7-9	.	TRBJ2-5	TGTGCCAGCAGTTCCCCAGGGGGCGCTGAGACCCAGTACTTC	CASSSPGGAETQYF
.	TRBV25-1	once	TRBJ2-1	TGTGCCAGCAGTGATACCCGCTGGCCTTACAATGAGCAGTTCTTC	CASSDTRWPYNEQFF
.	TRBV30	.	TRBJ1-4	TGTGCCTGGAGTTCGAAGGGGCCGAACCTTGCAACTAATGAAAAACTGTTTTTT	CAWSSKGPNLATNEKLFF
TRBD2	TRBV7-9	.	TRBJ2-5	TGTGCCAGCAGCTTAGGGGCGGGGGGCGGCGAGACCCAGTACTTC	CASSLGAGGGETQYF
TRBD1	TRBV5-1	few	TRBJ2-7	TGCGCCAGCAGCTTGGCCGGGACAGGGGCCGCGGAGCAGTACTTC	CASSLAGTGAAEQYF
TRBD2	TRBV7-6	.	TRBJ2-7	TGTGCCAGCAGCTTAGGCGCTAGCGGGGCCTACGAGCAGTACTTC	CASSLGASGAYEQYF
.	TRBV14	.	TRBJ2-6	TGTGCCAGCAGCCAAGGGGTCAGGCCCTCTGGGGCCAACGTCCTGACTTTC	CASSQGVRPSGANVLTF
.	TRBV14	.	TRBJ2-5	TGTGCCAGCAGCCGAGCAGGGAATGGAGAGACCCAGTACTTC	CASSRAGNGETQYF
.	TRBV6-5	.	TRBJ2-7	TGTGCCAGCAGCCAGGGGAACGAGCAGTACTTC	CASSQGNEQYF
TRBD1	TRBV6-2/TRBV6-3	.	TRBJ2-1	TGTGCCAGCAGTTATCGGGGGACAGGACCGAATGAGCAGTTCTTC	CASSYRGTGPNEQFF
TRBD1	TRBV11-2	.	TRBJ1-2	TGTGCCAGCAGCTTAGGCCCCGGGACAGGGACAAACTATGGCTACACCTTC	CASSLGPGTGTNYGYTF
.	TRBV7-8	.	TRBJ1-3	TGTGCCAGCAGCGATAGGGCCCCAGGGCTCGGAAACACCATATATTTT	CASSDRAPGLGNTIYF
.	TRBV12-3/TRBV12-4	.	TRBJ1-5	TGTGCCAGCAGCCCCCGCGGGGTCCAGCCCCAGCATTTT	CASSPRGVQPQHF
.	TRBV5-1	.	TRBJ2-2	TGCGCCAGCAGCTCGCACGGGGGGCCCGGGGAGCTGTTTTTT	CASSSHGGPGELFF
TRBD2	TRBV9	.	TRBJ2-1	TGTGCCAGCACTACTAGCGGGGGGCTTAACCTCAATGAGCAGTTCTTC	CASTTSGGLNLNEQFF
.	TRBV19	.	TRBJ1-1	TGTGCCAGTAGTCGGACAGCTAGAAACACTGAAGCTTTCTTT	CASSRTARNTEAFF
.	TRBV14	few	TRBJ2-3	TGTGCCAGCAGCCGTGACACTGCGGGCGATACGCAGTATTTT	CASSRDTAGDTQYF
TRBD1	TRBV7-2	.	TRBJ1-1	TGTGCCAGCAGCCTCTCCATCAGACAGGGCAAGGCTGAAGCTTTCTTT	CASSLSIRQGKAEAFF
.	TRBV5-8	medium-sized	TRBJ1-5	TGTGCCACCAATCCGGGGGGTTATAGCAATCAGCCCCAGCATTTT	CATNPGGYSNQPQHF
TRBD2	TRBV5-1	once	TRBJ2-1	TGCGCCAGCAGCTTATCCAGACTAGCGGGGTCGTACAATGAGCAGTTCTTC	CASSLSRLAGSYNEQFF
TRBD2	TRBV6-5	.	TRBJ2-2	TGTGCCAGCAGTTACCGGACTAGCGGCACCGGGGAGCTGTTTTTT	CASSYRTSGTGELFF
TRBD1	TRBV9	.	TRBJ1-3	TGTGCCAGCAGCGTAGCAGGGGGCGACACCATATATTTT	CASSVAGGDTIYF
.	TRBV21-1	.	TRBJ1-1	TGTGCCAGCAGCAAAGACAACGATGGACGGGAGGACGCTGAAGCTTTCTTT	CASSKDNDGREDAEAFF
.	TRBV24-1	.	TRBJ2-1	TGTGCCACCAGCACGACAGGAAAAACCTACAATGAGCAGTTCTTC	CATSTTGKTYNEQFF
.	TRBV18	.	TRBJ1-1	TGTGCCAGCTCACCATCTGGACAGTACACTGAAGCTTTCTTT	CASSPSGQYTEAFF
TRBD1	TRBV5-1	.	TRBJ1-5	TGCGCCAGCAGCTTGGGTCACGGACAGGGAAACAATCAGCCCCAGCATTTT	CASSLGHGQGNNQPQHF
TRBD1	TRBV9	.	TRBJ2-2	TGTGCCAGCAGCGTAAGGGACAGTCGTGGGCACACCGGGGAGCTGTTTTTT	CASSVRDSRGHTGELFF
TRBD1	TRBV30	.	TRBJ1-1	TGTGCCTGGGGACAGGGCTTTAACACTGAAGCTTTCTTT	CAWGQGFNTEAFF
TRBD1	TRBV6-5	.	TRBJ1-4	TGTGCCAGCAGTTACTCGACAGGGGCGGGAGAAAAACTGTTTTTT	CASSYSTGAGEKLFF
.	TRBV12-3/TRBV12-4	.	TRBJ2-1	TGTGCCAGCAGTACTTACAATGAGCAGTTCTTC	CASSTYNEQFF
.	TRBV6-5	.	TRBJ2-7	TGTGCCAGCAGTTATAACTACAATGCCGTGCAGTACTTC	CASSYNYNAVQYF
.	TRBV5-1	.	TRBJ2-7	TGCGCCAGCAGCGTGGGGGGCCTCTACGAGCAGTACTTC	CASSVGGLYEQYF
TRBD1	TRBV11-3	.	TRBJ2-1	TGTGCCAGCAGCTTATTGGGACAGGGGGCCTATGAGCAGTTCTTC	CASSLLGQGAYEQFF
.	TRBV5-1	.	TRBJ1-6	TGCGCCAGCAGCTTGATGGGGGGGGATAATTCACCCCTCCACTTT	CASSLMGGDNSPLHF